This T cell receptor beta chain comes out of a study of tumor-infiltrating lymphocytes in primary liver carcinoma. Overall study results and limits: The study found a significantly higher top-250-clone fraction in tumors than in blood (p = 0.039).

It was unsorted whole blood that yielded blood RNA, and germline DNA was also extracted. Note on this clonotype: Its antigen is unidentified.

The CDR3 sequence is 16 residues long. Germline V gene data show CDR1 as SEHNR and CDR2 as FQNEAQ (reference sequence). The V end lost 4 bases, the J end lost 5 bases, and 17 bases lay between the germline ends. A primer matching the constant region was used to make TCR beta cDNA from 500 to 600 ng of total RNA. Library construction for TCR beta comprised three nested multiplex PCR rounds performed with slightly modified ARM-PCR. The study ran its first two PCR rounds for roughly 11 cycles each, using TRBV1-TRBV30 forward primers and a C-beta reverse primer. One entry per CDR3 protein results from TCRdb running MiXCR on the multiplex PCR reads. The table has about 330,000 distinct CDR3 sequences, around 60% seen once.

The chain combines TRBV7-9 with TRBJ2-2; either TRBD1 or TRBD2 may supply D (5 bases each). Sequences were obtained from peripheral blood. The TCR sequence derives from a middle-aged man with primary liver carcinoma and hepatitis B virus infection. The CDR3 coding sequence is TGTGCCAGCAGCTCCGGGGTAGCAAGGGGTACCGGGGAGCTGTTTTTT. Translating it yields CASSSGVARGTGELFF.